The rows below give T cell receptor beta chains drawn from one sample of a study of vaccination effects on CD4 cells after COVID-19. Data came from immunoSEQ multiplex PCR; TCRdb stores just in-frame clones and leaves some out. The data hold around 81,000 clones, with roughly 80% observed a single time. These receptors lack a known antigen. This material consisted of CD4+ T cells from PBMCs cultured with HCoV-OC43 spike peptides, taken after COVID-19 vaccination. These receptors all come from a human donor who received a COVID-19 vaccine. Each CDR3 is given with its conserved first and last residue. A D gene is named only where the DNA matches it firmly. The listing skips clone size in some rows; elsewhere it reads once, few, many or a size class.

NA,NA,TRBJ2-3,TRBV12-5,CASGLARDTQYF,TGTGCTAGTGGTTTGGCTAGGGATACGCAGTATTTT
NA,NA,TRBJ2-3,TRBV18,CASSPGADTQYF,TGTGCCAGCTCACCCGGAGCAGATACGCAGTATTTT
NA,NA,TRBJ1-5,TRBV5-6,CASSPDGGIQPQHF,TGTGCCAGCAGCCCGGACGGGGGGATTCAGCCCCAGCATTTT
NA,TRBD1,TRBJ1-6,TRBV6-5,CASRVQGGNSPLHF,TGTGCCAGCAGAGTACAGGGGGGTAATTCACCCCTCCACTTT
NA,TRBD1,TRBJ2-5,TRBV2,CASSRTGSQETQYF,TGTGCCAGCAGTCGGACAGGGTCCCAAGAGACCCAGTACTTC
few,NA,TRBJ1-5,TRBV18,CASSRATGIQPQHF,TGTGCCAGCTCACGAGCGACAGGTATCCAGCCCCAGCATTTT
NA,NA,TRBJ1-4,TRBV12-2,CAKNARRSREKLFF,TGTGCTAAAAACGCTAGGAGGTCTAGGGAAAAACTGTTTTTT
NA,TRBD1,TRBJ1-5,TRBV6-1,CASSVPGQYSNQPQHF,TGTGCCAGCAGTGTCCCGGGACAGTATAGCAATCAGCCCCAGCATTTT
NA,NA,TRBJ1-4,TRBV6-2/TRBV6-3,CASSSSIVGEKLFF,TGTGCCAGCAGCTCTTCGATAGTAGGTGAAAAACTGTTTTTT
few,NA,TRBJ2-3,TRBV7-8,CASSALVGADTQYF,TGTGCCAGCAGCGCCCTAGTCGGGGCAGATACGCAGTATTTT
NA,NA,TRBJ1-1,TRBV11-2,CASSSDKNTEAFF,TGTGCCAGCAGTTCGGACAAGAACACTGAAGCTTTCTTT
few,NA,TRBJ2-2,TRBV5-1,CASSLGPINTGELFF,TGCGCCAGCAGCTTAGGACCGATCAACACCGGGGAGCTGTTTTTT
NA,NA,TRBJ1-6,TRBV9,CASSPGTNNSPLHF,TGTGCCAGCAGCCCCGGGACAAATAATTCACCCCTCCACTTT
NA,NA,TRBJ1-4,TRBV7-2,CASSLAGRGEKLFF,TGTGCCAGCAGCTTAGCGGGCAGGGGTGAAAAACTGTTTTTT
NA,NA,TRBJ1-2,TRBV2,CASTQGRGNYGYTF,TGTGCCAGCACCCAGGGACGGGGTAACTATGGCTACACCTTC
NA,TRBD1,TRBJ2-5,TRBV19,CASSILTGGQETQYF,TGTGCCAGTAGTATTCTGACAGGGGGGCAAGAGACCCAGTACTTC
few,NA,TRBJ1-3,TRBV3-1/TRBV3-2,CASSLGTRSGNTIYF,TGTGCCAGCAGTCTGGGGACACGCTCTGGAAACACCATATATTTT
NA,NA,TRBJ1-5,TRBV12-5,CASGPIQGQPQHF,TGTGCTAGTGGTCCAATCCAGGGGCAGCCCCAGCATTTT
NA,NA,TRBJ2-1,TRBV10-3,CAITFGVYNEQFF,TGTGCCATCACCTTCGGGGTCTACAATGAGCAGTTCTTC
NA,TRBD2,TRBJ2-3,TRBV6-5,CAGSRPGGLTDTQYF,TGTGCCGGATCGCGCCCGGGAGGACTCACAGATACGCAGTATTTT
NA,NA,TRBJ2-3,TRBV4-1,CASSQSNRDYPTKDTQYF,TGCGCCAGCAGCCAATCGAACAGGGACTACCCTACGAAAGATACGCAGTATTTT
NA,TRBD1,TRBJ2-5,TRBV5-1,CASSLPGGEETQYF,TGCGCCAGCAGCTTGCCAGGGGGCGAAGAGACCCAGTACTTC
NA,TRBD2,TRBJ2-2,TRBV7-2,CASSLILAGYQRGGELFF,TGTGCCAGCAGCTTAATTCTAGCGGGGTACCAACGGGGGGGGGAGCTGTTTTTT
NA,NA,TRBJ1-1,TRBV24-1,CATSDSRTGPTEAFF,TGTGCCACCAGTGATTCCCGCACAGGGCCGACTGAAGCTTTCTTT
NA,NA,TRBJ2-2,TRBV24-1,CATDRSGTGELFF,TGTGCCACCGACCGATCGGGTACCGGGGAGCTGTTTTTT
NA,TRBD1,TRBJ2-5,TRBV7-2,CASARTGAQETQYF,TGTGCCAGCGCGCGTACAGGGGCCCAAGAGACCCAGTACTTC
NA,NA,TRBJ1-5,TRBV6-6,CATTPLGTENQPQHF,TGTGCCACCACCCCATTGGGGACCGAGAATCAGCCCCAGCATTTT
few,TRBD1,TRBJ1-1,TRBV28,CASNSQGAGTFF,TGTGCCAGCAACTCACAGGGGGCTGGAACTTTCTTT